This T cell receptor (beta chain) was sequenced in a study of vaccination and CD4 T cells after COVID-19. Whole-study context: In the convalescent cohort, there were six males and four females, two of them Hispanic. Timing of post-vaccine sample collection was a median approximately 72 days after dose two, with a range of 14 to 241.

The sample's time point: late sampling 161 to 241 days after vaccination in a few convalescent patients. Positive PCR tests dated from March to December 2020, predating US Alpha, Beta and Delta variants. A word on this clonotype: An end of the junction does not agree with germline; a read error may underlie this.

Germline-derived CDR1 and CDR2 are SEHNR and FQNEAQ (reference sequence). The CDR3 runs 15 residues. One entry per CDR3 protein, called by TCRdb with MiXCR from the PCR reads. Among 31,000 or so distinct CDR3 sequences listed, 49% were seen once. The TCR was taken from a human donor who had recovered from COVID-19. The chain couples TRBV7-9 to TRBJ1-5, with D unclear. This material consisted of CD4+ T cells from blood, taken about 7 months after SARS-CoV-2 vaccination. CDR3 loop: CASSPGLNSDQPQHF. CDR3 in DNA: TGTGCCAGCAGCCCTGGGCTGAATAGCGATCAGCCCCAGCATTTT.